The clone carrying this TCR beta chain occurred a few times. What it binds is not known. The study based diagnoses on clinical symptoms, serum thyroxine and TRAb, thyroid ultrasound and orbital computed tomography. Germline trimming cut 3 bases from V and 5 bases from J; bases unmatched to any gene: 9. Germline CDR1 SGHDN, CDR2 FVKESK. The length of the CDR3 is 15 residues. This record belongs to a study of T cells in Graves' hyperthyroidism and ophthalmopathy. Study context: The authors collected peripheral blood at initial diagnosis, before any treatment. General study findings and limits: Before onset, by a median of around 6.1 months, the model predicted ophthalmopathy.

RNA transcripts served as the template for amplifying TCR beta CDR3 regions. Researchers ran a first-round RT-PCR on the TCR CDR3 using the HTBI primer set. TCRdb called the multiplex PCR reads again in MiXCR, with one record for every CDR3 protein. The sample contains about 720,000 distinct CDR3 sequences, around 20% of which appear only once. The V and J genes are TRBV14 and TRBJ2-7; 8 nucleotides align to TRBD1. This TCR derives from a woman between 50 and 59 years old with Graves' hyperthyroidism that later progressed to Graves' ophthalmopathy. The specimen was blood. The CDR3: CASSHPRTGQNEQYF. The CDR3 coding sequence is TGTGCCAGCAGCCACCCGAGGACAGGGCAAAACGAGCAGTACTTC.